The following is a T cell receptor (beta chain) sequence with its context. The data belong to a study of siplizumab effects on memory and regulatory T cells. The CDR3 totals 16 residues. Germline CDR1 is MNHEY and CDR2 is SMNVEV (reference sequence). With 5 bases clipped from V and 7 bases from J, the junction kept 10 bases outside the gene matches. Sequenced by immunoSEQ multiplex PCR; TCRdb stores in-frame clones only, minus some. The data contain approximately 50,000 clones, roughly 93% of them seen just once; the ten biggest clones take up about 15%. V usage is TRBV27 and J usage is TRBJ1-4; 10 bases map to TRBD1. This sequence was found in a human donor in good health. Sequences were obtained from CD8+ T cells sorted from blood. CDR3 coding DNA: TGTGCCAGCAGTCCACTTGGACAGGGGGGCGGTGAAAAACTGTTTTTT. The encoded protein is CASSPLGQGGGEKLFF.